The clone carrying this T cell receptor (beta chain) was picked up many times. Its cognate antigen is unknown. Included in the TCR beta cDNA libraries were unique molecular identifiers. TCRdb independently ran MiXCR on the PCR reads; one entry per CDR3 protein. The sample holds roughly 170,000 distinct CDR3 sequences; approximately 28% are singletons and the top ten take 1.5%. The source of the sample is a study of post-analysis software for immune sequencing data. At the level of the study: The study covered relapsing-remitting, secondary progressive and progressive-relapsing courses of multiple sclerosis. Study results and limitations: In patients, TRBV5-6, TRBV5-1 and TRBV20-1 belonged to roughly five TRBV segments found more frequently than in controls. The study found significantly lower normalized Chao1 diversity in multiple sclerosis patients than in controls. F-measure co-clustering was strong for batch-matched samples.

Per the germline V gene, CDR1 is MDHEN and CDR2 is SYDVKM. The length of the CDR3 is 16 residues. V gave up 1 base and J gave up 1 base, with 14 bases separating them. Sequencing was done on a sample of blood. V gene TRBV28 combines with J gene TRBJ2-7; the D is unclear. The receptor comes from a girl aged 10-17 years with multiple sclerosis. CDR3 residues: CASSLSLLDLSYEQYF. Written as DNA, the CDR3 is TGTGCCAGCAGTTTATCGTTACTCGACCTTTCCTACGAGCAGTACTTC.